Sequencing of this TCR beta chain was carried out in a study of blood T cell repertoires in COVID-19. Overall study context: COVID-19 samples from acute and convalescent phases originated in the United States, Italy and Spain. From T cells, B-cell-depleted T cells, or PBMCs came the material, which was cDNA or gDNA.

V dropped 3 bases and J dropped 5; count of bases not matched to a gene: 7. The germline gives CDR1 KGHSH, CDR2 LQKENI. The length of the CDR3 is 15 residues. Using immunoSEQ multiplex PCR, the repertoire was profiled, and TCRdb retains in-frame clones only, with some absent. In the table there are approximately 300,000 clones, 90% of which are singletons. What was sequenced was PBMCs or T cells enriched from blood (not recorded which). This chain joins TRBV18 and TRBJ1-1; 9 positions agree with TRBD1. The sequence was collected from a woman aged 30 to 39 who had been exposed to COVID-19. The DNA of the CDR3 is TGTGCCAGCTCACCTTACAGACAGGGGGAAACTGAAGCTTTCTTT. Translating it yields CASSPYRQGETEAFF.